Sequencing of this T cell receptor (beta chain) was carried out in a study of cytomegalovirus exposure and HLA in healthy donors. The CDR3 extends over 16 amino acids. CDR1 is MGHRA and CDR2 is YSYEKL in the germline V gene. V trimming: 2 bases; J trimming: 3 bases; junction bases outside the gene matches: 8. As concerns this clone: Its antigen remains unknown.

Findings and limits, study-wide: With later analysis, a missense DCLRE1C variant became linked to TCR beta V- and J-gene trimming. It emerged from a later analysis that several of the most significant clusters appeared to be linked to common viral pathogens.

In the PCR, 60 Vbeta and 13 Jbeta primers were used. Clones were sequenced by immunoSEQ multiplex PCR, and TCRdb holds only the in-frame ones, with some missing. The sample carries some 100,000 clones, roughly 74% recorded once. Material: PBMCs. This receptor was taken from a woman in her 70s in good health and CMV-seropositive. The genes are TRBV4-1 and TRBJ1-2, with 8 bases matching TRBD1. The CDR3 nucleotides are TGCGCCAGCAGCCAAACTCGACAGGGGCAGGACTATGGCTACACCTTC. The encoded protein is CASSQTRQGQDYGYTF.